This TCR beta chain was profiled in a study of T cells in Graves' hyperthyroidism and ophthalmopathy. Study summary: The blood sample was taken at first diagnosis, before treatment began. General observations from the study: Onset of ophthalmopathy came a median roughly 6.9 months after the model predicted it.

The CDR3 regions of TCR beta were amplified from RNA transcripts. First-round RT-PCR with HTBI primers amplified the TCR CDR3 region. Using its own MiXCR run on the multiplex PCR reads, TCRdb lists one record per CDR3 protein. The sample carries about 420,000 distinct CDR3 sequences, approximately 14% recorded once. There are 14 residues in the CDR3. Clinical symptoms, serum thyroxine, TRAb, thyroid ultrasound and orbital computed tomography informed diagnoses. The PBMCs had their origin in approximately 10 ml of fresh peripheral blood. This clonotype was recorded only once. What it recognizes is unknown. One end of the junction varies from germline; a read error may be responsible.

The sequencing sample was made of blood. The receptor was isolated from a woman between 18 and 30 years old with Graves' hyperthyroidism. The rearrangement links TRBV12-3 or TRBV12-4 to TRBJ1-3; D is ambiguous. The CDR3 nucleotides read TGTGCCAGCAGTTTCCAGAGCTCTGGAAACACCATACATTTT. Amino acid sequence: CASSFQSSGNTIHF.